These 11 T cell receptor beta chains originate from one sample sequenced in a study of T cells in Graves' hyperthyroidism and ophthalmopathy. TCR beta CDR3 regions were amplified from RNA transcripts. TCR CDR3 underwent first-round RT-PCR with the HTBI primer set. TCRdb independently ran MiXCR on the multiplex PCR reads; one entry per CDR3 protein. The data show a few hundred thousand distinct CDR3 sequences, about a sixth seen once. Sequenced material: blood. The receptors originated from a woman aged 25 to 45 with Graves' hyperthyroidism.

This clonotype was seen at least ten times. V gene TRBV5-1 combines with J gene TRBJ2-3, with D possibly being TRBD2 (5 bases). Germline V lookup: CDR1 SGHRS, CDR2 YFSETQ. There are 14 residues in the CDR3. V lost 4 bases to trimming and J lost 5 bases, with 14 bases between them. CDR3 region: CASSPLGVGDTQYF. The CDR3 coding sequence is TGCGCCAGCAGCCCCCTGGGAGTTGGAGATACGCAGTATTTT.

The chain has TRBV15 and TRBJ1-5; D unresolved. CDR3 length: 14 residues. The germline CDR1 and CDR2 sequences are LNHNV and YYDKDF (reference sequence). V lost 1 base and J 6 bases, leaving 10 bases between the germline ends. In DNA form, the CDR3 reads TGTGCCACCAGCAGAGGGGGATACGTTCAGCCCCAGCATTTT. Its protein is CATSRGGYVQPQHF.

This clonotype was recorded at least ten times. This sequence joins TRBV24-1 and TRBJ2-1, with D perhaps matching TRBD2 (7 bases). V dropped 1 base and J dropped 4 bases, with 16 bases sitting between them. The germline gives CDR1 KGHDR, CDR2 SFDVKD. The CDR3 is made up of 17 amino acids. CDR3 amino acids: CATSDLGGRGMYNEQFF. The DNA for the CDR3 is TGTGCCACCAGTGATTTAGGGGGGAGGGGGATGTACAATGAGCAGTTCTTC.

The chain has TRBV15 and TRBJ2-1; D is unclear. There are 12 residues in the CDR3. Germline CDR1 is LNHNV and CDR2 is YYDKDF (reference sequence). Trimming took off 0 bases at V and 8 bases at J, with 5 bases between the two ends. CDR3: CATSRDGYEQFF. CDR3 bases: TGTGCCACCAGCAGAGATGGGTATGAGCAGTTCTTC.

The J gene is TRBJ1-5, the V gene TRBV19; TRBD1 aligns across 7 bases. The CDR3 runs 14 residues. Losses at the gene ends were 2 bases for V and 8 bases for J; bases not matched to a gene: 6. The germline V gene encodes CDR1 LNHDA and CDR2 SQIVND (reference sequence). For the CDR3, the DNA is TGTGCCAGTAGTATACTGACAGGGAGGGAGCCCCAGCATTTT. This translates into CASSILTGREPQHF.

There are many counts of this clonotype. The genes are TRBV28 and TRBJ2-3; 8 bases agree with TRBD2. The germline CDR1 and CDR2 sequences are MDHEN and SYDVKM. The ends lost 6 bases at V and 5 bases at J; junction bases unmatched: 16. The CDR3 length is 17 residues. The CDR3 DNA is TGTGCCAGCAGCGCGATGGGACTAGTGATGAAGAGAGATACGCAGTATTTT. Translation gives CASSAMGLVMKRDTQYF.

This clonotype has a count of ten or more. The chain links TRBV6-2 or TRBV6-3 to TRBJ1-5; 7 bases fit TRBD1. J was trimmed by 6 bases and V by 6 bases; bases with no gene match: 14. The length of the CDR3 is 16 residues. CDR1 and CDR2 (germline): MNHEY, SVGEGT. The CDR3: CASSQQGSEGSQPQHF. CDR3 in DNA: TGTGCCAGCAGCCAACAGGGGAGTGAAGGGAGTCAGCCCCAGCATTTT.

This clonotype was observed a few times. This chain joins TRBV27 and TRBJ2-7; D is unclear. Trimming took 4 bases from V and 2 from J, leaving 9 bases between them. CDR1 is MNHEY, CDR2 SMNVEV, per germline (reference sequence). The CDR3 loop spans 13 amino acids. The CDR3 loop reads CASSWRDPYEQYF. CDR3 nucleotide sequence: TGTGCCAGCAGTTGGAGAGACCCCTACGAGCAGTACTTC.

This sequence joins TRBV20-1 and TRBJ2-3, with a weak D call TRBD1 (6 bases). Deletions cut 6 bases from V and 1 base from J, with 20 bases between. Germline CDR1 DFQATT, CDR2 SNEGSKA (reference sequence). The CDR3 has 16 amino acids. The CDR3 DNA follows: TGCAGTGCCCCGAGACCTACAGGGACCCGCACAGATACGCAGTATTTT. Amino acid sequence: CSAPRPTGTRTDTQYF.

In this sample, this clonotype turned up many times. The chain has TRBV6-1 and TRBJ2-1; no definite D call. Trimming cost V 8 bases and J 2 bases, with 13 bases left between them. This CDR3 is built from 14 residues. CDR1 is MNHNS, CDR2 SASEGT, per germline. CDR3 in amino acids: CASGVAGPYNEQFF. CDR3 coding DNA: TGTGCCAGCGGGGTGGCAGGACCCTACAATGAGCAGTTCTTC.

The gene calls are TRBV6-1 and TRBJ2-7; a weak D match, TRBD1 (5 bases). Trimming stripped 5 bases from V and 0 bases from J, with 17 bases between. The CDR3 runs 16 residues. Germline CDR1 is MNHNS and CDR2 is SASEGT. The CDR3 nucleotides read TGTGCCAGCAGTCGAACCGACAGCGAAACCTCCTACGAGCAGTACTTC. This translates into CASSRTDSETSYEQYF.